The T cell receptor (beta chain) described here comes from a study of blood T cell repertoires in COVID-19. Study summary: PBMCs, B-cell-depleted T cells, or T cells were the source of the cDNA or gDNA that made up the material.

With V trimmed by 2 bases and J by 2 bases, 5 bases remained unmatched. This CDR3 region has 15 residues. CDR1 and CDR2 (germline): ENHRY, SYGVKD. Ages ranged from about 18 to 89 years, with residence in around 24 US areas. Original processing notes: Reference gene primer amplification gave nucleated cell count estimates. The data were produced by immunoSEQ multiplex PCR, yet TCRdb's version contains in-frame clones alone and is incomplete. The V and J calls and clone size were taken over from that table, and D and trimming were inferred from the DNA. The table includes around 190,000 clones, approximately 80% detected once.

This TCR was sampled from a man aged 40-49 years who had recovered from COVID-19. The rearrangement uses TRBV10-3 and TRBJ2-7; 8 nucleotides match TRBD2. The material sequenced was PBMCs or T cells enriched from blood (not recorded which). This chain's CDR3 is CAISEREAGAYEQYF. The CDR3 DNA reads TGTGCCATCAGTGAGAGGGAAGCGGGGGCCTACGAGCAGTACTTC.